The 15 T cell receptor beta chains presented below share a single source sample, sequenced in a study of control samples from healthy donors and cancer patients. TCRdb's copy holds only in-frame clones and misses some; the assay was immunoSEQ multiplex PCR. The sample holds roughly 200,000 clones, around 94% seen once. Sequenced: blood. These receptors originate from a man aged 50 to 60 in good health.

The CDR3, as DNA: TGTGCCAGCAGCGCAGTTAGCTCCCATGAGCAGTTCTTC. Encoded protein: CASSAVSSHEQFF. This chain links TRBV9 with TRBJ2-1; D gene uncertain. Germline CDR1 is SGDLS and CDR2 is YYNGEE. V was trimmed by 3 bases and J by 8 bases, leaving 12 bases between them. This CDR3 region has 13 residues. Full variable domain (missing parts from reference TRBV9 and TRBJ2-1): DSGVTQTPKHLITATGQRVTLRCSPRSGDLSVYWYQQSLDQGLQFLIQYYNGEERAKGNILERFSAQQFPDLHSELNLSSLELGDSALYFCASSAVSSHEQFFGPGTRLTVL.

The J gene is TRBJ2-1, the V gene TRBV6-1; a weak D match, TRBD2 (5 bases). Trimming removed 2 bases from V and 7 bases from J, with 12 bases in between. CDR3 length equals 14 residues. Germline V gene data show CDR1 as MNHNS and CDR2 as SASEGT. CDR3 protein: CASSEYGRGNEQFF. The CDR3 DNA reads TGTGCCAGCAGTGAATATGGTCGGGGTAATGAGCAGTTCTTC.

The chain employs TRBV4-2 and TRBJ2-3, with 10 bases lining up with TRBD2. The CDR3 loop spans 16 amino acids. Germline loops: CDR1 LGHNA, CDR2 YNFKEQ. J gave up 3 bases and V 0 bases, and 3 bases lay outside the gene matches. CDR3: CASSQDFSGGTDTQYF. The CDR3 DNA sequence: TGTGCCAGCAGCCAAGATTTTAGCGGGGGGACAGATACGCAGTATTTT.

This chain links TRBV5-1 with TRBJ2-1, with D hard to call. Looked up from germline, CDR1 is SGHRS and CDR2 is YFSETQ. This CDR3 is 13 amino acids long. V dropped 2 bases and J dropped 5 bases, with 8 bases sitting between them. DNA of the CDR3: TGCGCCAGCAGCTTTGATTTTAACAATGAGCAGTTCTTC. It codes for CASSFDFNNEQFF.

The rearrangement uses TRBV5-1 and TRBJ1-4; a weak D match, TRBD1 (6 bases). V was trimmed by 2 bases and J by 7 bases, leaving 18 bases between them. The germline V gene has CDR1 SGHRS and CDR2 YFSETQ. The CDR3 runs to 16 residues. The CDR3 DNA reads as TGCGCCAGCAGCTTTGAGGGGAGACAGGCCGGTGAAAAACTGTTTTTT. Amino acids: CASSFEGRQAGEKLFF.

This clone occurred once. The rearrangement joins TRBV6-5 to TRBJ1-1; possible D gene TRBD1, 5 bases. Looked up from germline, CDR1 is MNHEY and CDR2 is SVGAGI. The V and J ends lost 7 bases and 8 bases respectively, with 14 bases between them. This CDR3 is built from 12 residues. For the CDR3, the DNA is TGTGCCAGCACCGTAACCGGGGGAGAAGCTTTCTTT. Its protein is CASTVTGGEAFF.

V gene TRBV29-1 combines with J gene TRBJ2-5; D is unresolved. In germline, CDR1 is SQVTM, CDR2 ANQGSEA. The CDR3 runs 11 residues. V was cut by 8 bases and J by 2 bases, with 9 bases left in between. The CDR3 bases are TGCAGCCCCCAAAAACAAGAGACCCAGTACTTC. This gives the protein CSPQKQETQYF.

The rearrangement links TRBV28 to TRBJ2-7, with 9 bases identical to TRBD1. Germline values: CDR1 MDHEN, CDR2 SYDVKM. The V gene end was trimmed by 5 bases and the J gene end by 4 bases; junction bases not matched to a gene: 3. This CDR3 contains 13 residues. The CDR3 region is CASSGQGFYEQYV. The CDR3 bases are TGTGCCAGCAGTGGACAGGGGTTTTACGAGCAGTACGTC.

V and J are TRBV6-1 and TRBJ2-7, with 15 bases matching TRBD2. The junction had 10 bases not matched to a gene; V was cut back by 4 bases and J by 0 bases. CDR1 is MNHNS and CDR2 is SASEGT in the germline V gene. This CDR3 has 19 amino acids. The DNA for the CDR3 is TGTGCCAGCAGTGGCCCGGGACTAGCGGGGGGCTTAAGCTCCTACGAGCAGTACGTC. Its protein is CASSGPGLAGGLSSYEQYV.

The chain employs TRBV27 and TRBJ2-3, with 7 bases identical to TRBD2. The germline CDR1 and CDR2 sequences are MNHEY and SMNVEV (reference sequence). This CDR3 is built from 17 residues. Trimming took 2 bases from V and 4 from J; bases not matched to a gene: 12. DNA of the CDR3: TGTGCCAGCAGTTTAAAGGCGGGGGACTTGATTGCAGATACGCAGTATTTT. Encoded protein: CASSLKAGDLIADTQYF.

The genes are TRBV7-9 and TRBJ2-7; 7 bases match TRBD1. The CDR3 is made up of 15 amino acids. In germline, CDR1 is SEHNR, CDR2 FQNEAQ (reference sequence). With 4 bases clipped from V and 4 bases from J, the junction kept 10 bases outside the gene matches. CDR3 bases: TGTGCCAGCAGCTCCGGGACAGTAGATAAATACGAGCAGTACTTC. As protein: CASSSGTVDKYEQYF.

V is TRBV19 and J is TRBJ1-5; 7 bases map to TRBD1. Germline CDR1 reads LNHDA; CDR2 reads SQIVND (reference sequence). This CDR3 has 15 residues. J lost 5 bases, V lost 3 bases, and 7 bases had no gene match. In nucleotides, the CDR3 is TGTGCCAGTAGTATTAGACAGGGATTGGATCAGCCCCAGCATTTT. Residues: CASSIRQGLDQPQHF.

About this clone: At the DNA level, this CDR3 is encoded by other sequences in the same sample as well. The rearrangement joins TRBV7-2 to TRBJ1-5, with D possibly TRBD1 on 6 matching bases. The germline CDR1 and CDR2 sequences are SGHTA and FQGNSA. V was shortened by 5 bases and J by 4 bases, with 15 bases between the two germline ends. The length of the CDR3 is 15 residues. The CDR3, as DNA: TGTGCCAGCAGCCCGGGCGGACAGCCTAATCAGCCCCAGCATTTT. Protein sequence: CASSPGGQPNQPQHF.

This chain uses TRBV9 with TRBJ2-3; 8 bases line up with TRBD1. Germline-derived CDR1 and CDR2 are SGDLS and YYNGEE. J lost 8 bases, V lost 3 bases, and 8 bases had no gene match. This CDR3 contains 14 residues. CDR3 amino acids: CASSAGEQGVTQYF. In DNA, the CDR3 is TGTGCCAGCAGCGCCGGGGAACAGGGGGTTACGCAGTATTTT.

The chain uses TRBV7-3 and TRBJ2-5, with 9 bases fitting TRBD2. This CDR3 comprises 15 residues. V trimming: 2 bases; J trimming: 5 bases; junction bases outside the gene matches: 6. CDR1 and CDR2 (germline): SGHTA, FQGTGA. Written as DNA, the CDR3 is TGTGCCAGCAGCTTACTAGCGGGGAGCTCGGAGACCCAGTACTTC. This translates into CASSLLAGSSETQYF. Looking up the rest from reference TRBV7-3 and TRBJ2-5 gives the full variable domain: GAGVSQTPSNKVTEKGKYVELRCDPISGHTALYWYRQSLGQGPEFLIYFQGTGAADDSGLPNDRFFAVRPEGSVSTLKIQRTERGDSAVYLCASSLLAGSSETQYFGPGTRLLVL.